The 2 T cell receptor beta chains in this list originate from one sample, sequenced in a study of blood T cell repertoires in COVID-19. The table came from immunoSEQ multiplex PCR; TCRdb's copy has only in-frame clones and leaves some out. The table includes around 450,000 clones, around 88% detected once. The sequenced sample was peripheral blood. Receptor source: a woman in her 30s with acute or convalescent COVID-19.

This chain uses TRBV4-2 with TRBJ2-3, with TRBD2 identical over 7 bases. After removal of 0 bases from V and 2 bases from J, the junction contained 8 bases not matched to a gene. Per germline, CDR1 LGHNA and CDR2 YNFKEQ. The CDR3 covers 17 residues. The CDR3 DNA reads TGTGCCAGCAGCCAAGAGCAGGGAGCGGGGATCACAGATACGCAGTATTTT. Translation gives CASSQEQGAGITDTQYF.

V usage is TRBV28 and J usage is TRBJ2-2; a possible D gene is TRBD1 (5 bases). The germline V and J ends were trimmed by 5 bases and 5 bases, with 9 bases remaining between them. CDR3 length: 13 amino acids. Germline V gives CDR1 MDHEN, CDR2 SYDVKM. This chain's CDR3 is CASSIDRTGELFF. The DNA of the CDR3 is TGTGCCAGCAGTATCGACAGAACCGGGGAGCTGTTTTTT.